The following is a TCR beta chain sequence with its context. Trimming shortened V by 4 bases and J by 5 bases, and 20 bases separated the two germline ends. Per germline, CDR1 LNHDA and CDR2 SQIVND (reference sequence). The CDR3 totals 17 residues. This sample stems from a study of T-cell reconstitution after alpha-beta-depleted transplantation in children. TCRbeta library preparation incorporated unique molecular identifiers. Each CDR3 protein gets one entry after TCRdb re-called the PCR reads with MiXCR. Here the sample spans about 580,000 distinct CDR3 sequences, 25% to 30% being singletons. The source material was PBMCs, sampled before TCRalphabeta/CD19-depleted stem cell transplant. V usage is TRBV19 and J usage is TRBJ2-2; perhaps TRBD2 as D (5 bases). This TCR came from a boy in the first two years of life with Wiskott-Aldrich syndrome, due to receive a stem cell transplant. The CDR3 DNA reads as TGTGCCAGTAGTAAAGAGCAGGACGGGATGGGGACCGGGGAGCTGTTTTTT. It specifies CASSKEQDGMGTGELFF. The whole variable domain, remainder taken from reference TRBV19 and TRBJ2-2, is DGGITQSPKYLFRKEGQNVTLSCEQNLNHDAMYWYRQDPGQGLRLIYYSQIVNDFQKGDIAEGYSVSREKKESFPLTVTSAQKNPTAFYLCASSKEQDGMGTGELFFGEGSRLTVL.